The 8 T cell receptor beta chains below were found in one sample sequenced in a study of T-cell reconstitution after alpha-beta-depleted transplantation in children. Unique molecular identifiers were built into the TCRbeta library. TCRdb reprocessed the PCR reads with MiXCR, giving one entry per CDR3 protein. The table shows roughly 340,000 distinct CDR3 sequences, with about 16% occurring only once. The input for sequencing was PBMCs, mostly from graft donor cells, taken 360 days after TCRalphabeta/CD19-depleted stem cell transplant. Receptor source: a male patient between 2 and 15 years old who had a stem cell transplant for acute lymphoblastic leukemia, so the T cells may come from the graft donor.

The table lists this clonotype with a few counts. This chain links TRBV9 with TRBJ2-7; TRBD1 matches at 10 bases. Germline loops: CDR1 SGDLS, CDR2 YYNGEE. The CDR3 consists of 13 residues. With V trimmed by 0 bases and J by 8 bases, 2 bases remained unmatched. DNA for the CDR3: TGTGCCAGCAGCGTAGGGGGACAGGGGAAGCAGTACTTC. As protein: CASSVGGQGKQYF.

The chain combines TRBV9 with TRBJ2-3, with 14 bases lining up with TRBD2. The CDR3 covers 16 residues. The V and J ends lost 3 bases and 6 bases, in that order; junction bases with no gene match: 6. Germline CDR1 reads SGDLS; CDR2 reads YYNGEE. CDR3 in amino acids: CASSAGLAGVGDTQYF. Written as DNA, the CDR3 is TGTGCCAGCAGCGCGGGACTAGCGGGAGTTGGGGATACGCAGTATTTT.

In DNA, the CDR3 is TGTGCCACCAGTCCACCCCTTTCGCCCCAGCATTTT. It specifies CATSPPLSPQHF. The rearrangement joins TRBV15 to TRBJ1-5; D is ambiguous. CDR3 size: 12 residues. CDR1 and CDR2 from the germline V gene are LNHNV and YYDKDF (reference sequence). V lost 6 bases and J 9 bases, leaving 12 bases between the germline ends.

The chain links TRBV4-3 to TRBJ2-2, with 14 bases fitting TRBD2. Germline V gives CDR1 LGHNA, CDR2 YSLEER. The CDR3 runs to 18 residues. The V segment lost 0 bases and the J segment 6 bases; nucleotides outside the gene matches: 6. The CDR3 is CASSQDLGLAGVAGELFF. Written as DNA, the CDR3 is TGCGCCAGCAGCCAAGATCTGGGACTAGCGGGAGTCGCCGGGGAGCTGTTTTTT.

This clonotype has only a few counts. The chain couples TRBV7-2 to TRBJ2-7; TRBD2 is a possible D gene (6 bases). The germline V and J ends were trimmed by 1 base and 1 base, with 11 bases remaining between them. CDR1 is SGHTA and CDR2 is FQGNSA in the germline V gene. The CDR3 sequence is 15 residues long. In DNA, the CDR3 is TGTGCCAGCAGCTTAGACGGAGGGAGTTCCTACGAGCAGTACTTC. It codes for CASSLDGGSSYEQYF.

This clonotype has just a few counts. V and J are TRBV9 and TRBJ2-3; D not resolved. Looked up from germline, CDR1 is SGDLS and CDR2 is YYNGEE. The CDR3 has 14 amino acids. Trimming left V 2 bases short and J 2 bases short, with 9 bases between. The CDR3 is CASSVRPYTDTQYF. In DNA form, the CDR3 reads TGTGCCAGCAGCGTGAGACCGTACACAGATACGCAGTATTTT.

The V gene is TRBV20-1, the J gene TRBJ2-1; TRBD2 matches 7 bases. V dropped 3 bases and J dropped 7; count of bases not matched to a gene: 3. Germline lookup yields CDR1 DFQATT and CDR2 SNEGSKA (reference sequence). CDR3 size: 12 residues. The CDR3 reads CSASGRRNEQFF. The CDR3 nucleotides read TGCAGTGCTAGCGGGAGGCGGAATGAGCAGTTCTTC.

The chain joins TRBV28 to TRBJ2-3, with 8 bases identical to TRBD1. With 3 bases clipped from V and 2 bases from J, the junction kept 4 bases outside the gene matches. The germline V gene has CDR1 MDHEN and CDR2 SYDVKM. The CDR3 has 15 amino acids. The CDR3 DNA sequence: TGTGCCAGCAGTTTTAGCAGGGGGCCCACAGATACGCAGTATTTT. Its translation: CASSFSRGPTDTQYF.